This T cell receptor beta chain was identified in a study of lymphopenia after photon versus proton radiotherapy. Germline V gives CDR1 SGHNT, CDR2 YENEEA. Unmatched junction bases numbered 10, after V lost 5 bases and J lost 8 bases. This CDR3 comprises 15 residues. Of note for this clone: Antigen specificity is unknown.

Study findings and constraints: Oligoclonal CD8+ Temra expansion after nadir drove photon patients' diversity drop. Authors raise, but do not show, better survival with proton therapy. Larger post-nadir TCR diversity loss correlated inversely with survival in deceased patients.

TCRdb's table, derived via immunoSEQ multiplex PCR, lists solely in-frame clones and lacks some. The sample lists about 64,000 clones; about nine tenths were seen once. The chain employs TRBV11-3 and TRBJ2-1, with 9 nucleotides matching TRBD1. This sequence was found in an elderly man with esophageal cancer. Here the sequenced sample was peripheral blood, taken from a patient treated with proton-based radiotherapy. The CDR3 sequence: CASSRTGTGRHEQFF. In nucleotides, the CDR3 is TGTGCCAGCAGCCGAACCGGGACAGGGAGGCATGAGCAGTTCTTC.